The 10 T cell receptor beta chains below all came from one sample that was sequenced in a study of blood T cell repertoires in COVID-19. Repertoires were generated with immunoSEQ multiplex PCR, while TCRdb's copy carries only in-frame clones and drops some. Of under 450,000 clones listed, approximately 90% are singletons. Input material: PBMCs or T cells enriched from blood (not recorded which). The receptor set was obtained from a middle-aged woman who had been exposed to COVID-19.

The J gene is TRBJ1-5, the V gene TRBV30, with D possibly matching TRBD1 (5 bases). Looked up from germline, CDR1 is GTSNPN and CDR2 is SVGIG (reference sequence). There are 15 residues in the CDR3. V lost 2 bases to trimming and J lost 0 bases, with 11 bases between them. Here the CDR3 DNA reads TGTGCCTGGAGTCCTGACAGAAGTAGCAATCAGCCCCAGCATTTT. It encodes CAWSPDRSSNQPQHF.

V and J are TRBV11-3 and TRBJ2-7, with 12 bases aligning to TRBD2. Per the germline V gene, CDR1 is SGHNT and CDR2 is YENEEA. The length of the CDR3 is 16 residues. The V segment lost 5 bases and the J segment 0 bases; nucleotides outside the gene matches: 5. In DNA, the CDR3 is TGTGCCAGCAGCCCAACTAGCGGGAGGCCCTCCTACGAGCAGTACTTC. Protein: CASSPTSGRPSYEQYF.

The chain employs TRBV27 and TRBJ1-4; D ambiguous. Per germline, CDR1 MNHEY and CDR2 SMNVEV (reference sequence). Trimming stripped 5 bases from V and 8 bases from J, with 21 bases between. The CDR3 covers 16 residues. The CDR3 sequence: CASSPGVGGRREKLFF. The CDR3 bases are TGTGCCAGCAGTCCGGGTGTGGGCGGTCGGAGGGAAAAACTGTTTTTT.

This chain uses TRBV9 with TRBJ2-2, with 9 bases fitting TRBD2. V lost 0 bases and J lost 3; bases outside the gene matches: 6. CDR1 and CDR2 (germline): SGDLS, YYNGEE. The CDR3 is 17 residues long. The CDR3 bases are TGTGCCAGCAGCGTAGAGCGGGGGGCGTTGGACACCGGGGAGCTGTTTTTT. Translated, it gives CASSVERGALDTGELFF.

V and J are TRBV7-2 and TRBJ2-5; 7 nucleotides match TRBD2. The V gene end was trimmed by 4 bases and the J gene end by 3 bases; junction bases not matched to a gene: 5. The CDR3 covers 14 residues. Germline V gene data show CDR1 as SGHTA and CDR2 as FQGNSA. The CDR3 DNA sequence: TGTGCCAGCAGCTCTGCGGGAGCAAAAGAGACCCAGTACTTC. Its translation is CASSSAGAKETQYF.

V and J are TRBV28 and TRBJ1-4; 7 nucleotides line up with TRBD1. Germline V gene sequence: CDR1 MDHEN, CDR2 SYDVKM. V dropped 6 bases and J dropped 3; count of bases not matched to a gene: 7. CDR3 length: 15 residues. The CDR3: CASSLTGTANEKLFF. CDR3 DNA: TGTGCCAGCAGCCTCACAGGGACAGCTAATGAAAAACTGTTTTTT.

The CDR3 bases are TGCGCCAGCAGCCAAGATGGGGACAGGGAGCGTGGCTACACCTTC. It is translated as CASSQDGDRERGYTF. The chain uses TRBV4-3 and TRBJ1-2; 9 nucleotides line up with TRBD1. The CDR3 covers 15 residues. Germline values: CDR1 LGHNA, CDR2 YSLEER. Germline trimming cut 0 bases from V and 7 bases from J; bases unmatched to any gene: 6.

This clone was counted a few times. The genes are TRBV29-1 and TRBJ2-3; D remains unclear. Germline V gene data show CDR1 as SQVTM and CDR2 as ANQGSEA. Between the trimmed V and J ends, which lost 7 bases and 8 bases, there was a span of 13 bases. The CDR3 consists of 11 residues. The CDR3 sequence is CSDLTLGTQYF. The CDR3 nucleotides are TGCAGCGACTTGACTCTAGGTACGCAGTATTTT.

The V and J genes are TRBV5-6 and TRBJ1-2; D is undetermined. Per germline, CDR1 SGHDT and CDR2 YYEEEE. Between the trimmed V and J ends, which lost 0 bases and 5 bases, there was a span of 11 bases. The CDR3 loop spans 14 amino acids. The CDR3 loop is CASSLAVGLYGYTF. The CDR3 coding sequence is TGTGCCAGCAGCTTGGCGGTAGGACTATATGGCTACACCTTC. The full variable domain, its missing parts supplied by reference TRBV5-6 and TRBJ1-2, is DAGVTQSPTHLIKTRGQQVTLRCSPKSGHDTVSWYQQALGQGPQFIFQYYEEEERQRGNFPDRFSGHQFPNYSSELNVNALLLGDSALYLCASSLAVGLYGYTFGSGTRLTVV.

The CDR3 here is CASSQGTGTGRGYTF. The CDR3 DNA is TGCGCCAGCAGCCAAGGGACCGGGACAGGGAGAGGCTACACCTTC. The chain recombines TRBV4-3 with TRBJ1-2; 9 bases are shared with TRBD1. With 1 base clipped from V and 8 bases from J, the junction kept 8 bases outside the gene matches. Looked up from germline, CDR1 is LGHNA and CDR2 is YSLEER. This CDR3 spans 15 amino acids.